The 15 T cell receptor beta chains below come from one sample, sequenced in a study of neurological immune-mediated disorders. A single record per CDR3 protein comes from TCRdb applying MiXCR to the 5' RACE reads. Counted here are 31,000 or so distinct CDR3 sequences, about 1.4% occurring once; the ten biggest clones make up 9.2%. The sequencing sample was made of PBMCs. The receptors derive from a woman in her twenties or thirties with multiple sclerosis.

This clonotype appeared many times. V and J are TRBV3-1 and TRBJ1-4; TRBD1 agrees at 10 bases. V shed 6 bases and J 8 bases; nucleotides not matched to a gene: 9. Germline V lookup: CDR1 LGHDT, CDR2 YNNKEL (reference sequence). This CDR3 is 15 amino acids long. The CDR3: CASSPPGTGDEKLFF. CDR3 nucleotide sequence: TGTGCCAGCAGTCCTCCCGGGACAGGGGACGAAAAACTGTTTTTT.

This clonotype was detected a few times. The rearrangement links TRBV6-2 or TRBV6-3 to TRBJ2-5; 7 bases map to TRBD2. Looked up from germline, CDR1 is MNHEY and CDR2 is SVGEGT. J lost 1 base, V lost 6 bases, and 5 bases had no gene match. CDR3 length: 14 amino acids. CDR3 sequence reads: CASSNGGFQETQYF. The CDR3 DNA reads TGTGCCAGCAGCAACGGGGGGTTCCAAGAGACCCAGTACTTC.

This clonotype came up many times. V gene TRBV20-1 combines with J gene TRBJ2-7; D unresolved. V lost 6 bases, J lost 5 bases, and 17 bases lay in between. Germline CDR1 and CDR2: DFQATT and SNEGSKA (reference sequence). The CDR3 runs to 13 residues. The CDR3 DNA reads as TGCAGTGCAACTCCGCAAGGGCTGGACGAGCAGTACTTC. This encodes CSATPQGLDEQYF.

This clonotype was seen at least ten times. The V and J genes are TRBV9 and TRBJ2-7; D is possibly TRBD2 (7 bases). The CDR3 sequence is 16 residues long. With 4 bases removed from V and 0 bases from J, the gap between germline ends came to 17 bases. Germline V gives CDR1 SGDLS, CDR2 YYNGEE. CDR3 coding DNA: TGTGCCAGCAGCCCGGGGGCGGGGGTGAACTCCTACGAGCAGTACTTC. Amino acids: CASSPGAGVNSYEQYF.

This clonotype occurred many times. V and J are TRBV12-3 or TRBV12-4 and TRBJ2-2; a weak D match, TRBD2 (5 bases). V was cut by 6 bases and J by 5 bases, with 16 bases left in between. There are 15 residues in the CDR3. The CDR3 reads CASRVSFRGTGELFF. CDR3 sequence (DNA): TGTGCCAGCAGAGTGAGCTTTCGAGGGACCGGGGAGCTGTTTTTT.

This clonotype was seen at least ten times. This chain links TRBV29-1 with TRBJ1-2, with TRBD1 matching over 7 bases. CDR1 SQVTM and CDR2 ANQGSEA come from the germline V gene. V was clipped by 6 bases and J by 8 bases; unmatched bases: 12. The CDR3 runs to 13 residues. CDR3 in amino acids: CSVSDRVRAGYTF. Here the CDR3 DNA reads TGCAGCGTGTCAGACAGGGTCCGAGCGGGCTACACCTTC.

This clonotype was recorded at least ten times. The V and J genes are TRBV5-6 and TRBJ2-7; 8 bases match TRBD2. CDR1 is SGHDT and CDR2 is YYEEEE in the germline V gene. This CDR3 is built from 15 residues. J was trimmed by 2 bases and V by 6 bases; bases with no gene match: 10. The DNA of the CDR3 is TGTGCCAGCATCCGGGGGGGGGCCGCTCCCTACGAGCAGTACTTC. Translated, it gives CASIRGGAAPYEQYF.

This clonotype was seen at least ten times. J is TRBJ1-1 and V is TRBV15; D ambiguous. The CDR3 spans 14 residues. Trimming left V 10 bases short and J 4 bases short, with 19 bases between. The germline gives CDR1 LNHNV, CDR2 YYDKDF (reference sequence). Written as DNA, the CDR3 is TGTGCCATCGAATCAGGTGACAAACCCACTGAAGCTTTCTTT. Amino acid sequence: CAIESGDKPTEAFF. Full variable domain (remainder filled in from reference TRBV15 and TRBJ1-1): DAMVIQNPRYQVTQFGKPVTLSCSQTLNHNVMYWYQQKSSQAPKLLFHYYDKDFNNEADTPDNFQSRRPNTSFCFLDIRSPGLGDTAMYLCAIESGDKPTEAFFGQGTRLTVV.

This clonotype has a count of ten or more. The chain employs TRBV12-3 or TRBV12-4 and TRBJ1-1; TRBD1 might be the D (6 bases). V was cut by 2 bases and J by 11 bases, with 12 bases left in between. The CDR3 consists of 12 residues. CDR3 sequence (DNA): TGTGCCAGCAGTTTAATCGGGGGGCAGGCTTTCTTT. Translation gives CASSLIGGQAFF.

This clonotype was seen ten or more times. The rearrangement joins TRBV5-1 to TRBJ2-3; TRBD1 matches at 8 bases. The CDR3 is 13 residues long. In germline, CDR1 is SGHRS, CDR2 YFSETQ. V lost 6 bases and J lost 4; bases outside the gene matches: 4. In nucleotides, the CDR3 is TGCGCCAGCACTGAACAGGGGGCAGATACGCAGTATTTT. It is translated as CASTEQGADTQYF.

This clonotype was detected ten times or more. The chain is built from TRBV10-3 and TRBJ2-1; D remains ambiguous. Trimming took 0 bases from V and 7 from J, leaving 10 bases between them. In germline, CDR1 is ENHRY, CDR2 SYGVKD. The CDR3 length is 14 residues. The CDR3 here is CAISESSLGNEQFF. DNA for the CDR3: TGTGCCATCAGTGAGTCCTCGCTAGGGAATGAGCAGTTCTTC.

This clonotype was seen ten or more times. This chain uses TRBV7-9 with TRBJ2-1, with unresolved D. The CDR3 runs to 11 residues. V gave up 1 base and J gave up 7 bases, with 2 bases separating them. Germline CDR1 is SEHNR and CDR2 is FQNEAQ (reference sequence). This chain's CDR3 is CASSLGNEQFF. The CDR3 DNA reads TGTGCCAGCAGCTTAGGGAATGAGCAGTTCTTC.

This clonotype was observed many times. This rearrangement joins TRBV20-1 to TRBJ1-1, with D possibly matching TRBD1 (6 bases). The germline V gene has CDR1 DFQATT and CDR2 SNEGSKA (reference sequence). CDR3 length: 13 residues. V shed 6 bases and J shed 5 bases, with 16 bases lying between them. The CDR3 DNA follows: TGCAGTGCCCTAAAAGGGGGGCTGACTGAAGCTTTCTTT. Protein: CSALKGGLTEAFF.

There are many counts of this clonotype. The chain has TRBV7-2 and TRBJ2-7, with D possibly being TRBD1 (6 bases). This CDR3 contains 14 residues. Per germline, CDR1 SGHTA and CDR2 FQGNSA. Between the trimmed V and J ends, which lost 1 base and 3 bases, there was a span of 10 bases. The CDR3 bases are TGTGCCAGCAGCTTAGGTCTAGGGGGCTACGAGCAGTACTTC. It is translated as CASSLGLGGYEQYF.

Ten or more counts support this clonotype. This chain uses TRBV6-5 with TRBJ2-6, with D hard to call. The V gene's germline CDR1 is MNHEY and CDR2 SVGAGI. This CDR3 has 15 amino acids. Trimming removed 4 bases from V and 0 bases from J, with 7 bases in between. The CDR3 sequence: CASSFRGSGANVLTF. Written as DNA, the CDR3 is TGTGCCAGCAGTTTCCGTGGCTCTGGGGCCAACGTCCTGACTTTC.